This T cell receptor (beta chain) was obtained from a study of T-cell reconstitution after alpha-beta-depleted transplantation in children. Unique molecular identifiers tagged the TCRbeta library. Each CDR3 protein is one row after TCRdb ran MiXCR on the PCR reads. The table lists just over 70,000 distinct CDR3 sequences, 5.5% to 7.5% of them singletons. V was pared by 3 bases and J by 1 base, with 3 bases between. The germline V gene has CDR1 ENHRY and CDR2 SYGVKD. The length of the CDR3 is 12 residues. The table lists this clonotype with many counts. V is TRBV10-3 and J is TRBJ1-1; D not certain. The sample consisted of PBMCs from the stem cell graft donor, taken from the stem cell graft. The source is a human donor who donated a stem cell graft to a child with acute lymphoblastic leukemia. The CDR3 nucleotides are TGTGCCATCAGTGACGGGAACACTGAAGCTTTCTTT. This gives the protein CAISDGNTEAFF.